Shown below are 2 T cell receptor beta chains from a single sample sequenced in a study of T-cell reconstitution after alpha-beta-depleted transplantation in children (dated by TCRdb to 2016 to 2017). Library prep was done by PCR. Sequencer: Illumina HiSeq 2500. TCR library preparation used molecular barcoding, with unique molecular identifiers applied to normalize quantification of the TCRbeta repertoire. TCRdb reprocessing: public reads trimmed at Q25 with fastp, clones called with MiXCR, in-frame beta chains kept. Entries are consolidated by CDR3 protein sequence, retaining the most common genes and DNA. Counted in this sample were hundreds of thousands of distinct CDR3 sequences; approximately 9% of them appeared once. The top ten clonotypes cover over 5.5% of the sample. Sample: PBMCs from the stem cell graft donor, taken from the stem cell graft. The receptor source for this set is a human donor who donated a stem cell graft to a child with acute lymphoblastic leukemia.

The chain is built from TRBV21-1 and TRBJ1-5; the table's TRBD1 call for D was not verified on the DNA. TRBV21-1 is labeled a pseudogene. The CDR3 has 18 residues. This CDR3 is CASSKTGRSSGSNQPQHF. CDR3 sequence (DNA): TGTGCCAGCAGCAAGACAGGCCGTTCATCGGGTAGCAATCAGCCCCAGCATTTT.

In the case of this clonotype: This may be a read error: a much more frequent sequence differs by one nucleotide. Given the absence of the conserved phenylalanine or tryptophan at the CDR3 end, a read error is likely. The J gene is TRBJ1-1, the V gene TRBV7-2; D might be TRBD1 (6 bases). Trimming stripped 6 bases from V and 7 bases from J, with 12 bases between. The CDR3 is made up of 12 amino acids. From germline, CDR1 is SGHTA and CDR2 FQGNSA. CDR3 protein: CASSQSGVEAFC. The CDR3 bases are TGTGCCAGCAGTCAATCAGGGGTTGAAGCTTTCTGT.